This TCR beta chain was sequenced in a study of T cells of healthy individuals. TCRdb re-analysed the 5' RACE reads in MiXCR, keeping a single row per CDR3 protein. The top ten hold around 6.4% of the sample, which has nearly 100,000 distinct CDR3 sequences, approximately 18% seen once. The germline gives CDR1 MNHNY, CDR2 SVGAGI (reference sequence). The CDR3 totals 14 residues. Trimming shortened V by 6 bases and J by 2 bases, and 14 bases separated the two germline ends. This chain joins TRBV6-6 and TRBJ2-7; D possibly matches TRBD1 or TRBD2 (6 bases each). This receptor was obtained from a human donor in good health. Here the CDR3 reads CASSRGGRTYEQYF. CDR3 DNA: TGTGCCAGCAGCAGGGGAGGAAGAACCTACGAGCAGTACTTC.